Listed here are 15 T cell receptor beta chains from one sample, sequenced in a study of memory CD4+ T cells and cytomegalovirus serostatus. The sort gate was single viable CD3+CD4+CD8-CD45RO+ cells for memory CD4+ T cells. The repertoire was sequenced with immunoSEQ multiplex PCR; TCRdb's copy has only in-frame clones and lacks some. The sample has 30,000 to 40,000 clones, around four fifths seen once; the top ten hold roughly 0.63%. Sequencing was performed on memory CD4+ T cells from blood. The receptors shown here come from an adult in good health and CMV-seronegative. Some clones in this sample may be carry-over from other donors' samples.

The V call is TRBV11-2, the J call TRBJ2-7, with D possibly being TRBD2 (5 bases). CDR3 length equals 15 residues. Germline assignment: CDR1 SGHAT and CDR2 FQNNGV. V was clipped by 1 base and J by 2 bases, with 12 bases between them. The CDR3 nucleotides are TGTGCCAGCAGCTTAGGAGGGTCACCCACCTACGAGCAGTACTTC. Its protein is CASSLGGSPTYEQYF.

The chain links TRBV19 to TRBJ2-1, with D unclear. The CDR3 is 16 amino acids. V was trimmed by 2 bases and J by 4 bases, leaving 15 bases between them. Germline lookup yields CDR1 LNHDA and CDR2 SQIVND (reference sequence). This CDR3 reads CASSILGPGIYNEQFF. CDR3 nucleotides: TGTGCCAGTAGTATATTGGGTCCGGGCATTTACAATGAGCAGTTCTTC.

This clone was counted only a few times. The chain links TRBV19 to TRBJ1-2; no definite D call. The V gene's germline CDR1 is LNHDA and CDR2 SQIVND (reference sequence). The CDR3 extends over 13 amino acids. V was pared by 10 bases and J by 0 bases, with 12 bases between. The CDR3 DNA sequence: TGTGCCACCAAGATGGGCCCTAACTATGGCTACACCTTC. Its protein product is CATKMGPNYGYTF.

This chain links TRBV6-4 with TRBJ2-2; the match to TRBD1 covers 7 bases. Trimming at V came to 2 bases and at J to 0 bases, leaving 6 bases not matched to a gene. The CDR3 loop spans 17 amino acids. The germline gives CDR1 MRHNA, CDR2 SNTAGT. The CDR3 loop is CASSDGYTGANTGELFF. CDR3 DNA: TGTGCCAGCAGTGACGGGTATACAGGGGCGAACACCGGGGAGCTGTTTTTT.

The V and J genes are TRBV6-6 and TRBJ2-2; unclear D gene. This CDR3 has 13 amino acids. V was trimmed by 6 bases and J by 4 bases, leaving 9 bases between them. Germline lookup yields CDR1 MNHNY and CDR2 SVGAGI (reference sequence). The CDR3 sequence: CASSLRSTGELFF. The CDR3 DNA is TGTGCCAGCAGCCTCAGAAGCACCGGGGAGCTGTTTTTT.

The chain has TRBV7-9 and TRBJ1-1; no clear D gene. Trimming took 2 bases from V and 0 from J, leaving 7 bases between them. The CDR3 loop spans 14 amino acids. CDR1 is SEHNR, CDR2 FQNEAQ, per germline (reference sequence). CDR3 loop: CASSLLGMNTEAFF. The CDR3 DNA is TGTGCCAGCAGCTTACTAGGTATGAACACTGAAGCTTTCTTT.

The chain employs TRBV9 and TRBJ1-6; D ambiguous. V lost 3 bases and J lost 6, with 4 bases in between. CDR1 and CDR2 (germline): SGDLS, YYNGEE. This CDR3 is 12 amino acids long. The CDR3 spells CASSGLNSPLHF. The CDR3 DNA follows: TGTGCCAGCAGCGGGCTTAATTCACCCCTCCACTTT.

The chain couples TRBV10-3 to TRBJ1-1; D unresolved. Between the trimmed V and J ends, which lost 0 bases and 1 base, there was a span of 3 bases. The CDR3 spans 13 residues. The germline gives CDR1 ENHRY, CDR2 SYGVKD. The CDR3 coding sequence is TGTGCCATCAGTGAGTCGGGGAACACTGAAGCTTTCTTT. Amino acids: CAISESGNTEAFF.

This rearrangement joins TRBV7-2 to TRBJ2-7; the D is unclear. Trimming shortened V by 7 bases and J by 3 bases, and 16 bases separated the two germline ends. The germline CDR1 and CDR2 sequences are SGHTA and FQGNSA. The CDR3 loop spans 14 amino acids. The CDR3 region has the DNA TGTGCCAGCACCTCCCCGGGTCGTGGCTACGAGCAGTACTTC. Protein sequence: CASTSPGRGYEQYF.

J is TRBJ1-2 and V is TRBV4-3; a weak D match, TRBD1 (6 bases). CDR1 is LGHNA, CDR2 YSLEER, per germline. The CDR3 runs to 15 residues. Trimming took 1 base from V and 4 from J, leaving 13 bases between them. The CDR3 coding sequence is TGCGCCAGCAGCCAAGTCTCAGGGGAAGGCTATGGCTACACCTTC. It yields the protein CASSQVSGEGYGYTF.

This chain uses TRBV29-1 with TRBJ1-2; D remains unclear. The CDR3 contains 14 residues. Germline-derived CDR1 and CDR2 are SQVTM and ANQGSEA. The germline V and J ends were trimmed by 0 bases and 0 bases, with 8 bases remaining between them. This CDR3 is CSVEDGNANYGYTF. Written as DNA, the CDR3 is TGCAGCGTTGAAGACGGGAATGCTAACTATGGCTACACCTTC.

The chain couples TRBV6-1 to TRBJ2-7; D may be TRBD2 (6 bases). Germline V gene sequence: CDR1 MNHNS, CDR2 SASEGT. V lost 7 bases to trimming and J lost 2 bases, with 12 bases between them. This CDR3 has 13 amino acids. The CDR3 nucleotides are TGTGCCAGCAACTCCGGGGGACCCTACGAGCAGTACTTC. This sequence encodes CASNSGGPYEQYF.

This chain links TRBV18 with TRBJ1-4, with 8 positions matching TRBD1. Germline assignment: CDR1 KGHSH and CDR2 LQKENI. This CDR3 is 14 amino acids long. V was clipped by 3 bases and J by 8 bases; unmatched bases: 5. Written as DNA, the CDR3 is TGTGCCAGCTCACCGGGACAGGACGACGAAAAACTGTTTTTT. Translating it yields CASSPGQDDEKLFF.

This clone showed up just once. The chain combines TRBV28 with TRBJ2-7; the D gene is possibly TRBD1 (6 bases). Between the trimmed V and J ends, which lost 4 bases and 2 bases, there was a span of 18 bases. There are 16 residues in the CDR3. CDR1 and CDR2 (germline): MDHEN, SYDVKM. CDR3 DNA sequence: TGTGCCAGCAGTTACACCCCAGGGGCATATCCCTACGAGCAGTACTTC. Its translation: CASSYTPGAYPYEQYF.

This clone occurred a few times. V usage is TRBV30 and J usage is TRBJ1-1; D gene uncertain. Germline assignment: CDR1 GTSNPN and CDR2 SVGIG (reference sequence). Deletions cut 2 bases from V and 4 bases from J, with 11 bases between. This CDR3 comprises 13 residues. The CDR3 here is CAWSRGGGTEAFF. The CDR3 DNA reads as TGTGCCTGGAGTCGGGGAGGCGGCACTGAAGCTTTCTTT.